Below are 26 T cell receptor beta chains sequenced from a single sample in a study of blood T cells in healthy people across ages. Using a J-beta primer mix together with a sample-barcoded 5' primer, a second PCR was run for about 7 to 12 cycles. TCRdb passed the 5' RACE reads through MiXCR, listing each CDR3 protein once. The sample consists of approximately 1,700,000 distinct CDR3 sequences, more than 35% of them appearing once. The specimen sequenced was blood. The receptors derive from a human donor in good health.

This clonotype has just a few counts. This chain links TRBV20-1 with TRBJ2-7; perhaps TRBD1 as D (5 bases). Germline V lookup: CDR1 DFQATT, CDR2 SNEGSKA (reference sequence). CDR3 length equals 12 residues. The ends were cut back, 4 bases at V and 4 bases at J, with 11 bases in the middle. DNA for the CDR3: TGCAGTGCTAAAGGACAATTTTACGAGCAGTACTTC. The encoded protein is CSAKGQFYEQYF.

The V and J genes are TRBV29-1 and TRBJ2-5; TRBD2 aligns across 10 bases. CDR3 size: 14 residues. CDR1 and CDR2 (germline): SQVTM, ANQGSEA. With 4 bases clipped from V and 2 bases from J, the junction kept 4 bases outside the gene matches. The CDR3 here is CSVGSGGAQETQYF. For the CDR3, the DNA is TGCAGCGTTGGAAGCGGGGGGGCTCAAGAGACCCAGTACTTC.

V gene TRBV6-1 combines with J gene TRBJ2-4, with D perhaps matching TRBD1 (6 bases). V was cut by 3 bases and J by 0 bases, with 15 bases left in between. The germline CDR1 and CDR2 sequences are MNHNS and SASEGT. This CDR3 has 17 residues. The CDR3 is CASSDEVQGVAKNIQYF. For the CDR3, the DNA is TGTGCCAGCAGTGACGAGGTACAGGGTGTAGCCAAAAACATTCAGTACTTC.

Comments on this clonotype: One end of the junction is discordant with germline, which a read error may explain. The chain combines TRBV4-1 with TRBJ1-1; weak D call: TRBD1 (6 bases). The CDR3 contains 13 residues. Germline V CDR1 and CDR2: MGHRA, YSYEKL. This chain's CDR3 is CASGGQINSEAFF. DNA of the CDR3: TGCGCCAGCGGAGGACAGATTAACAGTGAAGCTTTCTTT.

This chain connects TRBV10-3 to TRBJ2-3; tentative D call: TRBD2 (6 bases). The CDR3 sequence is 14 residues long. Germline loops: CDR1 ENHRY, CDR2 SYGVKD. Trimming pared 4 bases from V and 0 bases from J, leaving 8 bases between. The CDR3 DNA reads TGTGCCATCAGTGTGGGGGGTAGCACAGATACGCAGTATTTT. Its protein product is CAISVGGSTDTQYF.

This chain links TRBV6-1 with TRBJ2-7, with TRBD2 identical over 8 bases. This CDR3 is 14 amino acids long. Germline trimming cut 8 bases from V and 0 bases from J; bases unmatched to any gene: 6. Per the germline V gene, CDR1 is MNHNS and CDR2 is SASEGT. The CDR3 here is CASEWRGDSYEQYF. In nucleotides, the CDR3 is TGTGCCAGCGAGTGGCGGGGGGACTCCTACGAGCAGTACTTC.

The chain links TRBV2 to TRBJ1-1; 8 nucleotides agree with TRBD1. The CDR3 contains 16 residues. Germline CDR1 reads SNHLY; CDR2 reads FYNNEI. Trimming took 6 bases from V and 10 from J; bases not matched to a gene: 19. Written as DNA, the CDR3 is TGTGCCAGCAGAGCTGCAGGGGGCGCATCATTTCCGAGAGCTTTCTTT. It encodes CASRAAGGASFPRAFF.

This chain joins TRBV12-3 or TRBV12-4 and TRBJ2-1; 9 nucleotides line up with TRBD2. V shed 7 bases, J shed 4 bases, and the junction held 8 bases outside the gene matches. This CDR3 spans 15 amino acids. CDR3 sequence: CASITAGGRYNEQFF. In DNA, the CDR3 is TGTGCCAGCATTACTGCGGGGGGGAGATACAATGAGCAGTTCTTC.

The chain recombines TRBV24-1 with TRBJ2-7; TRBD1 matches at 8 bases. The tail of the sequence fits TRBJ2-5 better, so the J call may be wrong. Germline values: CDR1 KGHDR, CDR2 SFDVKD. This CDR3 contains 16 residues. This CDR3 reads CATSEPTGDLRETQYF. The CDR3 DNA reads TGTGCCACCAGTGAGCCGACAGGGGATCTAAGGGAGACCCAGTACTTC.

This clonotype occurred a few times. This sequence joins TRBV6-5 and TRBJ2-3; TRBD1 or TRBD2 may be the D gene (5 bases each). Germline-derived CDR1 and CDR2 are MNHEY and SVGAGI. V was clipped by 6 bases and J by 0 bases, with 16 bases between them. The CDR3 has 16 residues. The CDR3 nucleotides are TGTGCCAGCAGCCGCCGGGACGGCTCTAGCACAGATACGCAGTATTTT. This encodes CASSRRDGSSTDTQYF.

The rearrangement links TRBV5-1 to TRBJ2-3, with D uncertain. In germline, CDR1 is SGHRS, CDR2 YFSETQ. V was clipped by 4 bases and J by 2 bases, with 14 bases between them. The CDR3 is made up of 15 amino acids. The CDR3 DNA reads as TGCGCCAGCAGCCCGAGCACTGGCAACACAGATACGCAGTATTTT. This gives the protein CASSPSTGNTDTQYF.

The gene calls are TRBV5-1 and TRBJ2-7; 8 bases are shared with TRBD1. The length of the CDR3 is 14 residues. V dropped 5 bases and J dropped 8; count of bases not matched to a gene: 12. Per germline, CDR1 SGHRS and CDR2 YFSETQ. CDR3 region: CASSYRGSPGKQYF. The CDR3 DNA follows: TGCGCCAGCAGTTACAGGGGGTCACCGGGCAAGCAGTACTTC. Based on the CDR3 plus reference TRBV5-1 and TRBJ2-7, the full variable domain is KAGVTQTPRYLIKTRGQQVTLSCSPISGHRSVSWYQQTPGQGLQFLFEYFSETQRNKGNFPGRFSGRQFSNSRSEMNVSTLELGDSALYLCASSYRGSPGKQYFGPGTRLTVT.

Note on this clonotype: At one boundary the junction diverges from the germline segment, which might be a read error. The chain is built from TRBV13 and TRBJ2-7; 7 nucleotides align to TRBD2. The CDR3 runs 15 residues. CDR1 and CDR2 from the germline V gene are PRHDT and FYEKMQ (reference sequence). The CDR3 here is CASSPNRAGLDERYF. The CDR3 coding sequence is TGTGCCAGCAGCCCGAATCGAGCGGGGTTGGACGAGCGGTACTTC. Combining the CDR3 with reference TRBV13 and TRBJ2-7 gives the whole variable domain AAGVIQSPRHLIKEKRETATLKCYPIPRHDTVYWYQQGPGQDPQFLISFYEKMQSDKGSIPDRFSAQQFSDYHSELNMSSLELGDSALYFCASSPNRAGLDERYFGPGTRLTVT.

The V gene is TRBV6-2 or TRBV6-3, the J gene TRBJ1-2; D not resolved. The CDR3 runs to 17 residues. Germline V CDR1 and CDR2: MNHEY, SVGEGT. Trimming shortened V by 0 bases and J by 3 bases, and 17 bases separated the two germline ends. In DNA, the CDR3 is TGTGCCAGCAGTTACTCGCCCCCGAGACCTTCAGACTATGGCTACACCTTC. Protein: CASSYSPPRPSDYGYTF.

The chain combines TRBV7-9 with TRBJ2-5, with 8 bases matching TRBD2. The V gene's germline CDR1 is SEHNR and CDR2 FQNEAQ (reference sequence). The CDR3 has 17 residues. J lost 3 bases, V lost 6 bases, and 15 bases had no gene match. The CDR3 DNA follows: TGTGCCAGCAGGCCCCCCTCGGGGGGGCTGACGGAAGAGACCCAGTACTTC. Translation gives CASRPPSGGLTEETQYF.

The sample holds many counts of this clonotype. A junction end diverges from the germline sequence, so it may reflect a read error. The chain carries TRBV5-1 and TRBJ2-1, with 14 bases identical to TRBD2. CDR1 is SGHRS, CDR2 YFSETQ, per germline. CDR3 length: 16 amino acids. In DNA form, the CDR3 reads TGTGCCAGCAGCACGGGGACTAGCGGGGGCTACAATGAGCAGTTCTTC. It is translated as CASSTGTSGGYNEQFF.

This chain links TRBV20-1 with TRBJ2-7; perhaps TRBD1 as D (5 bases). There are 13 residues in the CDR3. Germline CDR1 reads DFQATT; CDR2 reads SNEGSKA (reference sequence). The ends were cut back, 3 bases at V and 1 base at J, with 10 bases in the middle. CDR3 protein: CSARDTDSYEQYF. The CDR3 nucleotides are TGCAGTGCTAGGGACACTGATTCCTACGAGCAGTACTTC.

The rearrangement joins TRBV12-3 or TRBV12-4 to TRBJ2-2; 7 bases match TRBD1. The J segment lost 9 bases and the V segment lost 1 base, leaving 5 bases of the junction unmatched. The CDR3 sequence is 14 residues long. This CDR3 is CASSLGQGFRELFF. CDR3 DNA: TGTGCCAGCAGTTTAGGACAGGGATTTCGGGAGCTGTTTTTT.

The table lists this clonotype with a few counts. V gene TRBV20-1 combines with J gene TRBJ2-6; D ambiguous. Germline assignment: CDR1 DFQATT and CDR2 SNEGSKA (reference sequence). CDR3 length: 18 amino acids. V was clipped by 4 bases and J by 0 bases, with 19 bases between them. The CDR3 bases are TGCAGTGCTACTCCTCGATCTCACCTCTACTCTGGGGCCAACGTCCTGACTTTC. Protein sequence: CSATPRSHLYSGANVLTF.

The chain couples TRBV7-2 to TRBJ2-3; D remains ambiguous. The CDR3 is 16 residues long. Germline V gives CDR1 SGHTA, CDR2 FQGNSA. The ends were cut back, 4 bases at V and 4 bases at J, with 18 bases in the middle. CDR3 bases: TGTGCCAGCAGCTGGGCGTACCGAGCGAGTTCAGATACGCAGTATTTT. As protein: CASSWAYRASSDTQYF. Filled out from reference TRBV7-2 and TRBJ2-3, the complete variable domain reads GAGVSQSPSNKVTEKGKDVELRCDPISGHTALYWYRQSLGQGLEFLIYFQGNSAPDKSGLPSDRFSAERTGGSVSTLTIQRTQQEDSAVYLCASSWAYRASSDTQYFGPGTRLTVL.

A few counts support this clonotype. The chain's CDR3 is CASTSSTGELFF. Here the CDR3 DNA reads TGTGCCAGCACCAGCTCAACCGGGGAGCTGTTTTTT. The gene calls are TRBV7-9 and TRBJ2-2, with D unclear. In germline, CDR1 is SEHNR, CDR2 FQNEAQ (reference sequence). Trimming pared 7 bases from V and 5 bases from J, leaving 8 bases between. The CDR3 is 12 residues long.

This clonotype was counted a few times. The chain combines TRBV9 with TRBJ1-6, with no clear D. This CDR3 has 15 amino acids. The germline CDR1 and CDR2 sequences are SGDLS and YYNGEE. V lost 0 bases to trimming and J lost 7 bases, with 11 bases between them. The CDR3 is CASSVGWGGNSPLHF. The DNA for the CDR3 is TGTGCCAGCAGCGTAGGATGGGGTGGGAATTCACCCCTCCACTTT.

The chain carries TRBV5-4 and TRBJ1-1; D is undetermined. Per the germline V gene, CDR1 is SGHNT and CDR2 is YYREEE (reference sequence). With 3 bases removed from V and 0 bases from J, the gap between germline ends came to 9 bases. The CDR3 consists of 14 residues. The CDR3 bases are TGTGCCAGCAGCTGGGGTCTGCTGAACACTGAAGCTTTCTTT. It yields the protein CASSWGLLNTEAFF.

As to this clonotype: A read error may produce the germline difference seen at one junction end. CDR3 sequence: CASSQVGGGSWTYNEQYF. The CDR3 bases are TGCGCTAGCAGCCAGGTGGGGGGTGGCAGTTGGACCTACAATGAGCAGTACTTC. V and J are TRBV4-3 and TRBJ2-1, with D tentatively TRBD2 (6 bases). The J call is doubtful: the DNA matches TRBJ2-7 better. CDR1 and CDR2 (germline): LGHNA, YSLEER. The CDR3 contains 18 residues.

This chain joins TRBV2 and TRBJ2-6; perhaps TRBD2 as D (5 bases). Germline lookup yields CDR1 SNHLY and CDR2 FYNNEI. Trimming shortened V by 8 bases and J by 2 bases, and 13 bases separated the two germline ends. This CDR3 is 15 amino acids long. The CDR3 region is CASGRRMTGANVLTF. The CDR3 DNA sequence: TGTGCCAGCGGCCGGAGGATGACTGGGGCCAACGTCCTGACTTTC. The full variable domain, its missing parts supplied by reference TRBV2 and TRBJ2-6, is EPEVTQTPSHQVTQMGQEVILRCVPISNHLYFYWYRQILGQKVEFLVSFYNNEISEKSEIFDDQFSVERPDGSNFTLKIRSTKLEDSAMYFCASGRRMTGANVLTFGAGSRLTVL.

Comment on this clonotype: This may come from a read error, since a much larger clone is one base off. This chain links TRBV20-1 with TRBJ2-5; 10 nucleotides agree with TRBD2. The CDR3 has 18 amino acids. Trimming at V came to 0 bases and at J to 2 bases, leaving 12 bases not matched to a gene. Germline values: CDR1 DFQATT, CDR2 SNEGSKA (reference sequence). This chain's CDR3 is CSARDLLAGDLFQETQYF. CDR3 nucleotide sequence: TGCAGTGCTAGAGATCTCCTAGCGGGGGACCTCTTTCAAGAGACCCAGTACTTC.